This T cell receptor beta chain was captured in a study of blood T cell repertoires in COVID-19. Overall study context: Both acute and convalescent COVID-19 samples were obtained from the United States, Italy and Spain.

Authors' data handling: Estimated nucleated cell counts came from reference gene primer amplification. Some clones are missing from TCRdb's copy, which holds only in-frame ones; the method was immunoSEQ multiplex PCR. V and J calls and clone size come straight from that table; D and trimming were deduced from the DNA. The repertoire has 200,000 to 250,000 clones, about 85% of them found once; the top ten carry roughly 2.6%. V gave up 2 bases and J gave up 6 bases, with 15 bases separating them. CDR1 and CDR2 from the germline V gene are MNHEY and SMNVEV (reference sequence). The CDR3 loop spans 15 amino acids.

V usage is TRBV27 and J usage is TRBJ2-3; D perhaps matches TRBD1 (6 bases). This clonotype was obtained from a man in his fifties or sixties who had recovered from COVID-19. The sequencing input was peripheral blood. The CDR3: CASSLARLRGDTQYF. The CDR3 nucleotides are TGTGCCAGCAGTTTAGCCCGCCTGAGGGGGGATACGCAGTATTTT.